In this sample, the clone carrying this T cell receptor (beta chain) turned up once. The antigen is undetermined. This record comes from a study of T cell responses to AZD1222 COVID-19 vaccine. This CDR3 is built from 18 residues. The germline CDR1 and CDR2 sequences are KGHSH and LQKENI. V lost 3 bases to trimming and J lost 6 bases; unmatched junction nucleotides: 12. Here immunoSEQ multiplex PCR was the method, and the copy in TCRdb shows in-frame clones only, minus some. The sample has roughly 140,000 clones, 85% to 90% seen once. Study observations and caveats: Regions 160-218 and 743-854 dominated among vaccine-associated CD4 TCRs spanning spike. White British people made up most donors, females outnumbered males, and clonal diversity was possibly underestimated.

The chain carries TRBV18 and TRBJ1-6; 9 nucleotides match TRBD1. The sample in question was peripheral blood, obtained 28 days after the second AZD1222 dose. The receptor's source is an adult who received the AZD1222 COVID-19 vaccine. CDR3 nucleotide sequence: TGTGCCAGCTCACCGACATCTTTTACGGGACAGGGTAATTCACCCCTCCACTTT. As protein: CASSPTSFTGQGNSPLHF.